This paragraph covers one TCR beta chain sequence. Its target is unknown. These data are taken from a study of T cells in Graves' hyperthyroidism and ophthalmopathy. Study-level results: Ophthalmopathy, which appeared later, was predicted by the model a median about 6 months before onset. Within blood appeared most thyroid clonotypes that had expanded above 0.001.

It was RNA transcripts that yielded the amplified TCR beta CDR3 regions. TCR CDR3 regions were first amplified by RT-PCR with HTBI primers. In TCRdb, the multiplex PCR reads were re-called with MiXCR into one record per CDR3 protein. Of roughly 570,000 distinct CDR3 sequences detected, under 60% appear once; the ten largest clones hold around 20%. From germline, CDR1 is LNHDA and CDR2 SQIVND (reference sequence). J was trimmed by 5 bases and V by 5 bases; bases with no gene match: 4. The CDR3 is 15 amino acids. The sequence came from an adult woman with Graves' disease, either hyperthyroidism or ophthalmopathy (not recorded which). The V call is TRBV19, the J call TRBJ2-2; 11 nucleotides align to TRBD1. Sequencing input: peripheral blood or thyroid tissue (not recorded which). The CDR3 here is CASSSRDRGTGELFF. As DNA, the CDR3 is TGTGCCAGTAGTTCCCGGGACAGGGGGACCGGGGAGCTGTTTTTT.